The present T cell receptor beta chain was sequenced within a study of T cells after yellow fever vaccination. Broader study findings: Overall, a small share of clonotypes was seen in both CD4 and CD8 compartments. Most clones from primary vaccination resurfaced after the booster (roughly 96% CD4, approximately 88% CD8). Although the secondary response was weaker, it peaked faster, at day 5 versus 15. Abundant bulk-derived clonotypes could contaminate FACS-sorted repertoires.

The CDR3 length is 15 residues. The germline gives CDR1 DFQATT, CDR2 SNEGSKA (reference sequence). V shed 5 bases, J shed 0 bases, and the junction held 9 bases outside the gene matches. A few counts support this clonotype. Antigen unknown. TCRdb reanalysed the 5' RACE reads using MiXCR and keeps one entry per CDR3 protein. Of some 350,000 distinct CDR3 sequences listed, approximately 4% were seen once; the top ten hold 20% to 25%. The TCR sequence derives from a man aged 18 to 35 who received the YFV17D yellow fever vaccine. The chain carries TRBV20-1 and TRBJ2-7; 8 bases agree with TRBD2. Sequences were derived from PBMCs, sampled 5 days after the yellow fever booster vaccination. CDR3 in DNA: TGCAGTGCTGTCGGTCGGCGGGGGGACTCCTACGAGCAGTACTTC. Translating gives CSAVGRRGDSYEQYF.